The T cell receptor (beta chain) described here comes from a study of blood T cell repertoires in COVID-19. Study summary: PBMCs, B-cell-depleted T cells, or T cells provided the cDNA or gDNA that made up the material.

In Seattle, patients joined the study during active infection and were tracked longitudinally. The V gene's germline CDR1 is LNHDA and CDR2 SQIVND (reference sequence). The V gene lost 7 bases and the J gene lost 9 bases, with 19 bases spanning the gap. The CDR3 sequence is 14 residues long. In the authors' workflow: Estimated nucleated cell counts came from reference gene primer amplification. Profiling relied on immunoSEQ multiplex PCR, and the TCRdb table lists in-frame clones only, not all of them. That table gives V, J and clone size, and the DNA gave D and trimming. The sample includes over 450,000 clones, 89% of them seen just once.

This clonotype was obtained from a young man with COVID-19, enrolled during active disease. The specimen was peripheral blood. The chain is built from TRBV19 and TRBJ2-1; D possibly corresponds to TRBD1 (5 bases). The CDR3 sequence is CASMGRLDSGEQFF. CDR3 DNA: TGTGCCAGTATGGGGCGCTTAGACTCCGGTGAGCAGTTCTTC.